This T cell receptor (beta chain) was sequenced in a study of blood T cells in healthy people across ages. With a J-beta primer mix and a sample-barcoded 5' primer, a second PCR ran about 7 to 12 cycles. Each cDNA was tagged by a template-switch adaptor containing 12 random nucleotides. The yield of each sample was at least 2.5 million CDR3-containing paired-end reads. MiXCR, applied by TCRdb to the 5' RACE reads, yields one record per CDR3 protein. The sample lists some 1.4 million distinct CDR3 sequences, 35% to 45% occurring once. The table lists this clonotype with a few counts. V lost 2 bases, J lost 2 bases, and 8 bases stayed unmatched. CDR3 length equals 16 residues. Germline assignment: CDR1 MNHEY and CDR2 SVGAGI.

The V gene is TRBV6-5, the J gene TRBJ2-5; 7 nucleotides line up with TRBD2. Source material: blood. The source of this sequence is a woman aged 18-29 years in good health. The CDR3, as DNA: TGTGCCAGCAGTTACGGGCTAGCGGAGCCGCAAGAGACCCAGTACTTC. This codes for CASSYGLAEPQETQYF.